The sequence of this T cell receptor beta chain was determined in a study of response to subunit inactivated influenza vaccine. This clonotype was recorded at least ten times. V was trimmed by 0 bases and J by 6 bases, leaving 9 bases between them. CDR1 is SGHVS and CDR2 is FQNEAQ in the germline V gene. The CDR3 extends over 13 amino acids. MiXCR, run by TCRdb on the RT-PCR reads, gives a single entry per CDR3 protein. Of about 540,000 distinct CDR3 sequences detected, under 25% appear once; the ten largest clones hold 2.8%. The same data also contributed to another study, on T cells expressing NK-cell markers. This second report adds: In generating TCR beta cDNA, 5'RACE template switching with UMIs was used. It was sorted CD3+CD56+NKG2C+, CD3+CD56+NKG2C- and CD3+CD56-NKG2C+ T cells that supplied the TCR beta repertoires. Most of the eight sequenced donors tested HCMV-seropositive; one tested seronegative. The share of CD8+ T cells held by dominant NKG2C+ clonotypes was roughly 1.0-7.5% in about 6 donors. Whether the expanded NKG2C+ T cell clones recognized HCMV remained unclear.

The clonotype was recovered from a man aged 45-60 years who received an inactivated influenza vaccine. The V gene is TRBV7-8, the J gene TRBJ2-7; no clear D gene. The input for sequencing was CD4+ T cells sorted from PBMCs, taken 12 days after vaccination. In nucleotides, the CDR3 is TGTGCCAGCAGCTTAGCTGGACGTTTCGAGCAGTACTTC. This gives the protein CASSLAGRFEQYF.